A selection of T cell receptor beta chains follows, all from one sample in a study of T-cell memory formation after mild COVID-19. TCRdb analysed the 5' RACE reads with MiXCR anew, one entry per CDR3 protein. The data contain around 180,000 distinct CDR3 sequences, approximately 16% of them seen just once; the ten biggest clones take up more than 2%. The sample was PBMCs or a T cell subset sorted from them (not recorded which). These receptors were obtained from an adult woman who had mild COVID-19 (a few samples of this study predate the infection). Cell type and time point are not known. Each CDR3 is given with its conserved first and last residue. The order of the fields is V gene, clone size, J gene, D gene, CDR3 protein, CDR3 DNA. D genes are given only for firm matches. A clone size is listed for some rows: how often the clone was seen (once, few, many), or a class if it is expanded.

TRBV4-2	-	TRBJ2-3	TRBD2	CASSQGLAGGRDTQYF	TGTGCCAGCAGCCAAGGACTAGCGGGGGGCCGAGATACGCAGTATTTT
TRBV19	-	TRBJ2-1	-	CASRRVSDPYNEQFF	TGTGCCAGTAGAAGGGTTAGCGATCCCTACAATGAGCAGTTCTTC
TRBV3-1	few	TRBJ1-2	-	CASSQFISNAHF	TGTGCCAGCAGCCAATTTATTTCTAATGCCCACTTC
TRBV11-2	few	TRBJ1-2	TRBD1	CASSVHTGVGGYTF	TGTGCCAGCAGCGTACATACAGGGGTAGGCGGCTACACCTTC
TRBV4-2	few	TRBJ2-1	-	CASSQEFAVSYNEQFF	TGTGCCAGCAGCCAAGAGTTTGCGGTGTCCTACAATGAGCAGTTCTTC
TRBV3-1	-	TRBJ1-1	-	CASSPGPSNTEAFF	TGTGCCAGCAGCCCTGGACCTTCGAACACTGAAGCTTTCTTT
TRBV20-1	few	TRBJ2-2	TRBD1	CSARLQGANTGELFF	TGCAGTGCTAGATTACAGGGGGCGAACACCGGGGAGCTGTTTTTT
TRBV13	few	TRBJ2-5	-	CASSLVSGVGTQYF	TGTGCCAGCAGCTTAGTTTCCGGGGTTGGGACCCAGTACTTC
TRBV3-1	few	TRBJ2-1	TRBD1	CASSRPRQGQFF	TGTGCCAGCAGCCGCCCCCGACAGGGACAGTTCTTC
TRBV6-1	few	TRBJ1-1	TRBD1	CASSENPRQGAGAFF	TGTGCCAGCAGTGAAAACCCGCGACAGGGGGCCGGGGCTTTCTTT
TRBV11-2	-	TRBJ2-7	TRBD2	CASSLVGGRLNEQYF	TGTGCCAGCAGCTTAGTTGGCGGGAGGCTCAACGAGCAGTACTTC
TRBV7-2	few	TRBJ1-1	-	CASSLDRVNTEAFF	TGTGCCAGCAGCTTAGACAGGGTGAACACTGAAGCTTTCTTT
TRBV12-3/TRBV12-4	few	TRBJ2-7	TRBD1	CASSLAPGQGRYEQYF	TGTGCCAGCAGTTTAGCTCCGGGACAGGGGAGATACGAGCAGTACTTC
TRBV2	-	TRBJ2-7	TRBD1	CASSKGTGVSEQYF	TGTGCCAGCAGTAAAGGGACAGGGGTAAGCGAGCAGTACTTC
TRBV15	few	TRBJ1-6	-	CATSRPGGTISPLHF	TGTGCCACCAGCAGACCGGGGGGAACCATTTCACCCCTCCACTTT
TRBV6-6	once	TRBJ1-3	-	CASSYYTRQRSGNTIYF	TGTGCCAGCAGTTACTACACCCGACAGCGCTCTGGAAACACCATATATTTT
TRBV19	-	TRBJ2-7	TRBD1	CASSAPGQGKVYF	TGTGCCAGTAGTGCCCCGGGACAGGGAAAGGTGTACTTC
TRBV5-1	-	TRBJ2-2	-	CASSKDTSNTGELFF	TGCGCCAGCAGCAAGGACACCTCGAACACCGGGGAGCTGTTTTTT
TRBV5-1	few	TRBJ2-1	TRBD1	CASSLVGTGGRNEQFF	TGCGCCAGCAGCTTGGTTGGGACAGGTGGTAGGAATGAGCAGTTCTTC
TRBV7-2	-	TRBJ1-5	-	CASSLGGGAQPQHF	TGTGCCAGCAGCTTAGGAGGAGGAGCTCAGCCCCAGCATTTT
TRBV29-1	-	TRBJ2-1	TRBD2	CSATSGSSYNEQFF	TGCAGCGCCACTAGCGGTAGCTCCTACAATGAGCAGTTCTTC
TRBV4-3	-	TRBJ2-7	TRBD2	CASSQVLAGPYEQYF	TGCGCCAGCAGCCAAGTTTTAGCGGGTCCCTACGAGCAGTACTTC
TRBV7-9	-	TRBJ1-5	-	CASSLGQVGKGILQPQHF	TGTGCCAGCAGCTTAGGACAGGTCGGCAAGGGGATACTTCAGCCCCAGCATTTT
TRBV19	-	TRBJ2-5	-	CASRTVGGPTQYF	TGTGCCAGTAGAACCGTCGGGGGACCAACCCAGTACTTC
TRBV14	-	TRBJ2-5	TRBD2	CASSPLRLAGEETQYF	TGTGCCAGCAGCCCCCTAAGACTAGCGGGAGAAGAGACCCAGTACTTC
TRBV15	-	TRBJ2-1	-	CATSRDLRGQGQTSNNEQFF	TGTGCCACCAGCAGAGATTTACGGGGGCAGGGGCAAACTTCTAACAATGAGCAGTTCTTC
TRBV19	few	TRBJ1-4	-	CASSRSRFNEKLFF	TGTGCCAGTAGTAGAAGCCGGTTCAATGAAAAACTGTTTTTT
TRBV5-1	few	TRBJ2-1	TRBD2	CASSSGGGAYNEQFF	TGCGCCAGCAGCTCGGGAGGTGGAGCCTACAATGAGCAGTTCTTC
TRBV19	-	TRBJ2-1	-	CASSNRNEQFF	TGTGCCAGTAGTAACCGCAATGAGCAGTTCTTC
TRBV12-3/TRBV12-4	-	TRBJ2-4	-	CASRGIRGFAKAKNIQYF	TGTGCCAGCAGGGGGATTCGGGGCTTCGCGAAAGCCAAAAACATTCAGTACTTC
TRBV9	few	TRBJ2-3	-	CASSAGKGVTTDTQYF	TGTGCCAGCAGCGCTGGTAAGGGGGTAACCACAGATACGCAGTATTTT
TRBV20-1	few	TRBJ2-3	-	CSAIATGTDTQYF	TGCAGTGCGATAGCGACGGGCACAGATACGCAGTATTTT
TRBV6-5	-	TRBJ2-4	TRBD1	CASSYYGTGQGNIQYF	TGTGCCAGCAGTTACTACGGGACAGGGCAGGGAAACATTCAGTACTTC
TRBV12-3/TRBV12-4	many	TRBJ2-7	TRBD2	CASSSAVAGVSEQYF	TGTGCCAGCAGTTCCGCGGTGGCGGGAGTCTCCGAGCAGTACTTC
TRBV7-2	few	TRBJ2-5	-	CASRLASRETQYF	TGTGCCAGCAGATTAGCCTCGCGGGAGACCCAGTACTTC
TRBV11-2	few	TRBJ1-2	-	CASSLESNGYTF	TGTGCCAGCAGCTTAGAGAGTAATGGCTACACCTTC
TRBV2	many	TRBJ2-3	TRBD2	CASSERAGGRTDTQYF	TGTGCCAGCAGTGAACGAGCGGGGGGGCGCACAGATACGCAGTATTTT
TRBV7-2	few	TRBJ2-7	-	CASSIMSRMGAYEQYF	TGTGCCAGCAGCATCATGTCCAGGATGGGAGCCTACGAGCAGTACTTC
TRBV5-1	once	TRBJ1-1	TRBD1	CASSSRQGATEAFF	TGCGCCAGCAGCTCGAGACAGGGTGCCACTGAAGCTTTCTTT
TRBV5-1	-	TRBJ2-3	TRBD2	CASSLLTSGGAADTQYF	TGCGCCAGCAGCTTGTTGACTAGCGGGGGGGCTGCAGATACGCAGTATTTT
TRBV9	-	TRBJ2-3	-	CASSVDWRDTQYF	TGTGCCAGCAGCGTCGACTGGAGGGATACGCAGTATTTT
TRBV15	few	TRBJ1-5	-	CATSRDRGDQPQHF	TGTGCCACCAGCAGAGATAGAGGCGATCAGCCCCAGCATTTT
TRBV7-9	-	TRBJ2-1	-	CASSLGALAASYNEQFF	TGTGCCAGCAGCTTAGGGGCCCTAGCCGCCTCCTACAATGAGCAGTTCTTC